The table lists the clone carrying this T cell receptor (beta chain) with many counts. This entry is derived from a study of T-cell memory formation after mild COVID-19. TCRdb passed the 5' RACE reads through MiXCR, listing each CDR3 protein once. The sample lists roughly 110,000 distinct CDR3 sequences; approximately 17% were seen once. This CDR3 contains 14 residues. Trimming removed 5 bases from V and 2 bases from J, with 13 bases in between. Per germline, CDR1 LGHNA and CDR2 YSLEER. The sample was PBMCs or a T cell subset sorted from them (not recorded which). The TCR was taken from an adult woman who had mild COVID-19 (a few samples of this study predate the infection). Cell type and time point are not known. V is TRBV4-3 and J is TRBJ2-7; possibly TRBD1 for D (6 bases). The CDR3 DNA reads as TGCGCCAGCAGCTTCAGCAGGGGACCCTACGAGCAGTACTTC. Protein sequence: CASSFSRGPYEQYF.